This T cell receptor beta chain was recovered during a study of regulatory T cells in long-lasting Graves disease. Study-level points and caveats: Persistent cases favored TRBV28, TRBJ1-2 and TRBJ2-5.

CDR3 regions were amplified by Arm-PCR using iRepertoire HTBI primers to build TCR beta libraries. Via MiXCR, TCRdb re-called the multiplex PCR reads, giving one row per CDR3 protein. This table has 450,000 to 600,000 distinct CDR3 sequences, 13% appearing once. Regarding time point: newly diagnosed GD, antithyroid drugs for less than 3 months. PBMCs provided the RNA from which the TCR library was made. There are many counts of this clonotype. The antigen is undetermined. There are 15 residues in the CDR3. Germline-derived CDR1 and CDR2 are SGHRS and YFSETQ. V was trimmed by 4 bases and J by 0 bases, leaving 12 bases between them. This same sample was also taken into another study, of T cells in Graves' hyperthyroidism and ophthalmopathy. This second study says: Uncontrolled infection, other autoimmune disease, pregnancy and lactation each barred patients from inclusion. Expanded thyroid clonotypes (above 0.001) were mostly also found in blood.

The receptor was derived from a young man with Graves disease. The chain uses TRBV5-1 and TRBJ2-3; D call uncertain. The sample was peripheral blood mononuclear cells (PBMCs), taken at new diagnosis, from a patient treated with antithyroid drugs. The CDR3 nucleotides read TGCGCCAGCAGCCGCCAGGCTACTAGCACAGATACGCAGTATTTT. Amino acids: CASSRQATSTDTQYF. Supplemented by reference TRBV5-1 and TRBJ2-3, the full variable domain reads KAGVTQTPRYLIKTRGQQVTLSCSPISGHRSVSWYQQTPGQGLQFLFEYFSETQRNKGNFPGRFSGRQFSNSRSEMNVSTLELGDSALYLCASSRQATSTDTQYFGPGTRLTVL.